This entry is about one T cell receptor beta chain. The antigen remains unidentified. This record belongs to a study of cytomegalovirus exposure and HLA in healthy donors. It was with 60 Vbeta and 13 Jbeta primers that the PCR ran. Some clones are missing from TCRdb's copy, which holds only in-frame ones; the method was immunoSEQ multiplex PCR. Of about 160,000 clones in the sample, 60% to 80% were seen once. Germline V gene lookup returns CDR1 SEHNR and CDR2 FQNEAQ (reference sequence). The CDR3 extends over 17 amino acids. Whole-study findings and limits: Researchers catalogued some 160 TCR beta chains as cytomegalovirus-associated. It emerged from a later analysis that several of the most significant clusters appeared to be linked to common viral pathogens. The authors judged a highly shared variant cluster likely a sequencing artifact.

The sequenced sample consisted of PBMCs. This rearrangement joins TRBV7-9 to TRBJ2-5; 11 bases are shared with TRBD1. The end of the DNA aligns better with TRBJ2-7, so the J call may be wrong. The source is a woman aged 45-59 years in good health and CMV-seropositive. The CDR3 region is CASSSGGTGGRGYEQYF. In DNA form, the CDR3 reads TGTGCCAGCAGCTCCGGGGGGACAGGGGGTAGGGGCTACGAGCAGTACTTC.